These T cell receptor beta chains were read from a single sample in a study of control samples from healthy donors and cancer patients. Libraries were prepared by immunoSEQ multiplex PCR; TCRdb keeps only in-frame clonotypes and omits some of them. The profile covers 70,000 to 85,000 clones, with 91% appearing a single time and 17% taken by the ten largest. The sample was blood. These TCRs come from a man aged 50 to 60 in good health. Both conserved end residues are part of each CDR3. D genes are given only for firm matches. Clone size is given for some rows only: seen once, a few or many times, or a class if the clone is expanded.

V	D	J	size	length	DNA	CDR3
TRBV12-3/TRBV12-4	NA	TRBJ1-2	NA	13	TGTGCCAGCAGTTCTAGGGGAACGTATGGCTACACCTTC	CASSSRGTYGYTF
TRBV5-5	NA	TRBJ1-1	NA	13	TGTGCCAGCAGCTTAGGAGTGAACACTGAAGCTTTCTTT	CASSLGVNTEAFF
TRBV18	NA	TRBJ2-1	NA	15	TGTGCCAGCTCACCACAGACAGGTAACAACAATGAGCAGTTCTTC	CASSPQTGNNNEQFF
TRBV27	NA	TRBJ1-1	NA	14	TGTGCCAGCAGTTTCGGACAGCCGAACACTGAAGCTTTCTTT	CASSFGQPNTEAFF
TRBV10-3	TRBD1	TRBJ1-6	NA	14	TGTGCCATCAGTTCGGGACAGAATAATTCACCCCTCCACTTT	CAISSGQNNSPLHF
TRBV7-2	NA	TRBJ2-7	NA	12	TGTGCCAGCAGCTCCGGTCCCTACGAGCAGTACTTC	CASSSGPYEQYF
TRBV18	NA	TRBJ2-7	NA	15	TGTGCCAGCTTTCCGAGTACAGACCTCTCCTACGAGCAGTACTTC	CASFPSTDLSYEQYF
TRBV27	NA	TRBJ2-2	NA	13	TGTGCCAGCAGTTTATCGGGCACCGGGGAGCTGTTTTTT	CASSLSGTGELFF
TRBV30	NA	TRBJ1-1	NA	12	TGTGCCTGGAGTAGGGCGAACACTGAAGCTTTCTTT	CAWSRANTEAFF
TRBV7-8	TRBD2	TRBJ2-3	NA	16	TGTGCCAGCAGCTTAGGCCCTAGCGGGAACACAGATACGCAGTATTTT	CASSLGPSGNTDTQYF
TRBV25-1	NA	TRBJ1-1	few	14	TGTGCCAGCAGTGAATCGGCTCACGGGGGGGAAGCTTTCTTT	CASSESAHGGEAFF
TRBV7-2	TRBD2	TRBJ2-4	NA	14	TGTGCCAGCAGCGTCGGGGGGGGCAAAAACATTCAGTACTTC	CASSVGGGKNIQYF
TRBV24-1	NA	TRBJ1-2	NA	14	TGTGCCACCAGTGATCAGGGAGTTGTCTATGGCTACACCTTC	CATSDQGVVYGYTF
TRBV12-5	NA	TRBJ2-2	NA	13	TGTGCTAGTGATTTCGCGAACACCGGGGAGCTGTTTTTT	CASDFANTGELFF
TRBV7-9	NA	TRBJ1-2	NA	14	TGTGCCAGCACCCCGGGGTTATTAGCATATGGCTACACCTTC	CASTPGLLAYGYTF
TRBV9	TRBD1	TRBJ1-3	NA	16	TGTGCCAGCAGCGTAGGGGAGGGGGCGCACGGAAACACCATATATTTT	CASSVGEGAHGNTIYF
TRBV29-1	TRBD1	TRBJ2-2	NA	14	TGCAGCGGGGGACAGGGGATGAACACCGGGGAGCTGTTTTTT	CSGGQGMNTGELFF
TRBV11-2	NA	TRBJ1-1	NA	14	TGTGCCAGCAGCTTGCAGCTAATGAACACTGAAGCTTTCTTT	CASSLQLMNTEAFF
TRBV18	TRBD1	TRBJ1-2	NA	15	TGTGCCAGCTCACCCCGACTGACAGGGGAGAATGGCTACACCTTC	CASSPRLTGENGYTF
TRBV24-1	TRBD1	TRBJ2-1	NA	13	TGTGCCACAGGCCGGGGACAGGACAATGAGCAGTTCTTC	CATGRGQDNEQFF
TRBV2	NA	TRBJ1-2	NA	15	TGTGCCAGCAGCGACCTTGGACCTCCTTCGGAGGGCTACACCTTC	CASSDLGPPSEGYTF
TRBV27	NA	TRBJ1-6	NA	14	TGTGCCAGCAGAACCCGAGGGTGGGATTCACCCCTCCACTTT	CASRTRGWDSPLHF
TRBV5-5	NA	TRBJ1-1	NA	15	TGTGCCAGCAGCTCCACTAGACAGGTGAACACTGAAGCTTTCTTT	CASSSTRQVNTEAFF
TRBV7-2	NA	TRBJ2-6	NA	16	TGTGCCAGCAGCTTAAGTGGGGCCTCTGGGGCCAACGTCCTGACTTTC	CASSLSGASGANVLTF
TRBV6-1	TRBD1	TRBJ1-6	NA	18	TGTGCCAGCAGTGAAGCAAGGGGGACAGCTCCTGGGTTTTCACCCCTCCACTTT	CASSEARGTAPGFSPLHF
TRBV7-2	NA	TRBJ1-1	NA	14	TGTGCCAGCAGCAGACAAGACAGCGGGCCTGAAGCTTTCTTT	CASSRQDSGPEAFF
TRBV7-2	NA	TRBJ1-2	NA	12	TGTGCCAGCAGCTTACTAGGGAATAGAAACACCTTC	CASSLLGNRNTF
TRBV7-2	TRBD1	TRBJ1-5	NA	13	TGTGCCAGTTCAGGGGGAAGCAATCAGCCCCAGCATTTT	CASSGGSNQPQHF
TRBV6-1	NA	TRBJ1-5	NA	14	TGTGCCAGCAGTGAAATGTCAGGCGCACAGCCCCAGCATTTT	CASSEMSGAQPQHF
TRBV7-9	NA	TRBJ1-1	NA	13	TGTGCCAGCAGCCCCAGGGCTGAGTCTGAAGCTTTCTTT	CASSPRAESEAFF
TRBV5-1	NA	TRBJ2-2	NA	15	TGCGCCAGCAGCTTGGGACAGATGAACACCGGGGAGCTGTTTTTT	CASSLGQMNTGELFF
TRBV6-1	TRBD1	TRBJ2-2	NA	16	TGTGCCAGCAGTGAATGGGACAGGCCCGACACCGGGGAGCTGTTTTTT	CASSEWDRPDTGELFF
TRBV27	TRBD1	TRBJ2-7	NA	15	TGTGCCAGCAGCGAGGGGACAGGGGGAACCTACGAGCAGTACTTC	CASSEGTGGTYEQYF
TRBV6-2/TRBV6-3	NA	TRBJ1-1	NA	12	TGTGCCAGCAGTTACAGGTTCACTGAAGCTTTCTTT	CASSYRFTEAFF
TRBV14	NA	TRBJ1-5	NA	15	TGTGCCAGCAGCCAAGCGGGCCCGAGCAATCAGCCCCAGCATTTT	CASSQAGPSNQPQHF
TRBV9	NA	TRBJ1-1	few	15	TGTGCCAGCAGCGTAGGTCACAGGAAGAACACTGAAGCTTTCTTT	CASSVGHRKNTEAFF
TRBV11-2	NA	TRBJ1-1	NA	16	TGTGCCAGCAGCTTTGTGGGGATGCAGGGGAACACTGAAGCTTTCTTT	CASSFVGMQGNTEAFF
TRBV24-1	NA	TRBJ1-5	NA	17	TGTGCCACCAGTGATTTAGCTAAATGGGTGGAGTGGCAGCCCCAGCATTTT	CATSDLAKWVEWQPQHF
TRBV27	NA	TRBJ1-5	NA	17	TGTGCCAGCAGTTTATTGGGACCGTATTATAGCAATCAGCCCCAGCATTTT	CASSLLGPYYSNQPQHF
TRBV7-9	NA	TRBJ2-6	NA	16	TGTGCCAGCAGCTTATCGGCGTTCTCTGGGGCCAACGTCCTGACTTTC	CASSLSAFSGANVLTF
TRBV9	TRBD2	TRBJ2-1	NA	14	TGTGCCAGCAGCGTAGAAGCGGGGGGCAGGGAGCAGTTCTTC	CASSVEAGGREQFF
TRBV11-2	TRBD1	TRBJ1-3	NA	15	TGTGCCAGCAGCGTTAACAGGGGACCTGGAAACACCATATATTTT	CASSVNRGPGNTIYF
TRBV7-9	NA	TRBJ1-4	few	14	TGTGCCAGCAGCAAACCCAGGGAGGGTGAAAAACTGTTTTTT	CASSKPREGEKLFF
TRBV27	TRBD1	TRBJ1-1	NA	16	TGTGCCAGCAGTTTCCGGACAGGATTTATGAACACTGAAGCTTTCTTT	CASSFRTGFMNTEAFF
TRBV10-3	TRBD2	TRBJ2-7	NA	13	TGTGCCATCAAGCCTAGCGGGAGCTACGAGCAGTACTTC	CAIKPSGSYEQYF
TRBV3-1/TRBV3-2	NA	TRBJ1-3	NA	13	TGTGCCAGCAGCCAACCCATGGGAAACACCATATATTTT	CASSQPMGNTIYF
TRBV7-2	TRBD1	TRBJ1-1	NA	15	TGTGCCAGCAGCTCCATTCAGGGGGCGAGCACTGAAGCTTTCTTT	CASSSIQGASTEAFF
TRBV7-2	NA	TRBJ2-2	NA	12	TGTGCCGGTTCACAGGGAGCCGGGGAGCTGTTTTTT	CAGSQGAGELFF